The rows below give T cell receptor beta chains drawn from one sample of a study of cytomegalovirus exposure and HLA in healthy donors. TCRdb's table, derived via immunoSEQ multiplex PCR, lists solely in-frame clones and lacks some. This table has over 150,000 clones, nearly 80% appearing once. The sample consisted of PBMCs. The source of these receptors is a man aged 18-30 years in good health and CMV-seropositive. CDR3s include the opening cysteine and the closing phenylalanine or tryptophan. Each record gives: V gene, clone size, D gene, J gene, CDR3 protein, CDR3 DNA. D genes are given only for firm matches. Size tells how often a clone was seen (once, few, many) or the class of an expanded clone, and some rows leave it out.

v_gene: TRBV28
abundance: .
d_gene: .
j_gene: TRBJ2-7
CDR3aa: CASSGGRTAYEQYF
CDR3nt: TGTGCCAGCAGTGGAGGCCGGACAGCCTACGAGCAGTACTTC

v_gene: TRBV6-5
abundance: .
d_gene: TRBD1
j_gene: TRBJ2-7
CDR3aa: CASRSAGTGFYEQYF
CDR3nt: TGTGCCAGCAGAAGTGCCGGGACAGGGTTCTACGAGCAGTACTTC

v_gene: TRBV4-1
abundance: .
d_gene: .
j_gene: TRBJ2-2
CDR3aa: CASSQVSVNGELFF
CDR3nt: TGCGCCAGCAGCCAAGTCTCCGTAAACGGGGAGCTGTTTTTT

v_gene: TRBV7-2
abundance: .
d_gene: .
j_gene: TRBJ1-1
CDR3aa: CASSLSHPMGGIAFF
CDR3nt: TGTGCCAGCAGCTTATCACACCCGATGGGGGGTATAGCTTTCTTT

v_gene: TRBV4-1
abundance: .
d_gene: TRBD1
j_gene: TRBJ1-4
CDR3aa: CASSQDLWRPTSSLGGLFF
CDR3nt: TGCGCCAGCAGCCAAGATCTTTGGAGACCAACGTCTTCCCTAGGGGGCCTGTTTTTT

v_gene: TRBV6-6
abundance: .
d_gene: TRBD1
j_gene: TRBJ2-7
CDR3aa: CASSYSDRGFYEQYF
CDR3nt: TGTGCCAGCAGTTACTCCGACAGGGGATTTTACGAGCAGTACTTC

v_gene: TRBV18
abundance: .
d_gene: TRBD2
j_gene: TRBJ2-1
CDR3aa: CASSPPSLAGRHEQFF
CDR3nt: TGTGCCAGCTCACCACCATCGCTAGCGGGTAGGCATGAGCAGTTCTTC

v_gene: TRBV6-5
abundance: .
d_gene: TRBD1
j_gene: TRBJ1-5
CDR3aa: CASRRGQGGNQPQHF
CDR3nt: TGTGCCAGCAGAAGGGGGCAGGGAGGCAATCAGCCCCAGCATTTT

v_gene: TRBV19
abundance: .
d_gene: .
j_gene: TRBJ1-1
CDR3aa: CASIDSPNTEAFF
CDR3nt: TGTGCCAGTATCGACAGTCCGAACACTGAAGCTTTCTTT

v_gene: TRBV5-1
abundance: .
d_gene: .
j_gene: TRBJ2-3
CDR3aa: CASSLQSTDTQYF
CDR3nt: TGCGCCAGCAGCTTACAGAGCACAGATACGCAGTATTTT

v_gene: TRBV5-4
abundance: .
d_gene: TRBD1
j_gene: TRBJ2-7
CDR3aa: CASSLGTGLSYEQYF
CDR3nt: TGTGCCAGCAGCTTGGGGACAGGTCTCTCCTACGAGCAGTACTTC

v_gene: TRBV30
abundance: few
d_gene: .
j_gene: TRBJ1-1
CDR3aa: CAWQGREEYTEAFF
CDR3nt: TGTGCCTGGCAGGGGCGGGAGGAGTACACTGAAGCTTTCTTT

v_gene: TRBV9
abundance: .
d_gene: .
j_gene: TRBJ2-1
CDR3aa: CASSVETGEYNEQFF
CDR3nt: TGTGCCAGCAGCGTCGAGACAGGAGAATACAATGAGCAGTTCTTC

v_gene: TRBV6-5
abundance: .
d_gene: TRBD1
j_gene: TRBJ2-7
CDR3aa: CASRVVGGLGEQYF
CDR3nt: TGTGCCAGCAGGGTGGTAGGGGGCTTGGGGGAGCAGTACTTC

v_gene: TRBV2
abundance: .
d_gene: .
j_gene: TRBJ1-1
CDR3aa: CASSYEGRGEAFF
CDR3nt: TGTGCCAGCAGCTATGAAGGGCGGGGTGAAGCTTTCTTT

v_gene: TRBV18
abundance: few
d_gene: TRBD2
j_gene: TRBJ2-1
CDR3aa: CASSEQAGGSSYNEQFF
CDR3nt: TGTGCCAGCTCAGAGCAGGCGGGAGGGAGCTCCTACAATGAGCAGTTCTTC

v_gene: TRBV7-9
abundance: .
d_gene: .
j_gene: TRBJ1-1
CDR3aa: CASSEQGEAFF
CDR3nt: TGTGCCAGCAGCGAACAGGGCGAAGCTTTCTTT

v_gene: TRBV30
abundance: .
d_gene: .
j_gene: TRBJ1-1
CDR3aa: CAWGRGSEAFF
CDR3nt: TGTGCCTGGGGCAGGGGCAGTGAAGCTTTCTTT

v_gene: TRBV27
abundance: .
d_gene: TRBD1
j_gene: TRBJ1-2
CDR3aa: CASSSSTGILNYGYTF
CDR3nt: TGTGCCAGCAGTTCCTCGACAGGGATACTTAACTATGGCTACACCTTC

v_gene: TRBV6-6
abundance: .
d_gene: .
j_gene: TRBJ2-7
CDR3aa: CASSLGRQELYEQYF
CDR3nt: TGTGCCAGCAGTTTGGGTAGACAGGAGCTTTACGAGCAGTACTTC